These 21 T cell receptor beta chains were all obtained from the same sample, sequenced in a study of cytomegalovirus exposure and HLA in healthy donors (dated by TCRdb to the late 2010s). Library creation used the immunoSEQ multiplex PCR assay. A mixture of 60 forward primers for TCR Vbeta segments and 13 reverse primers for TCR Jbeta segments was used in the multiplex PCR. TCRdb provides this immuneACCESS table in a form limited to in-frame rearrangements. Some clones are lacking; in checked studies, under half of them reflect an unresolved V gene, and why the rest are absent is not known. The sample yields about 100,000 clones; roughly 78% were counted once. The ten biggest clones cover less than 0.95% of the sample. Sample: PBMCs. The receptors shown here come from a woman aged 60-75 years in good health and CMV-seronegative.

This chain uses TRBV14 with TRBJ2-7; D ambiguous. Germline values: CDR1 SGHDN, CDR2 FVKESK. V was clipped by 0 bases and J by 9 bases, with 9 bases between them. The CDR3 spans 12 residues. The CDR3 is CASSQEPGVQYF. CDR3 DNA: TGTGCCAGCAGCCAAGAGCCCGGTGTGCAGTACTTC. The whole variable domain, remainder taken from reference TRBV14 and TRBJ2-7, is EAGVTQFPSHSVIEKGQTVTLRCDPISGHDNLYWYRRVMGKEIKFLLHFVKESKQDESGMPNNRFLAERTGGTYSTLKVQPAELEDSGVYFCASSQEPGVQYFGPGTRLTVT.

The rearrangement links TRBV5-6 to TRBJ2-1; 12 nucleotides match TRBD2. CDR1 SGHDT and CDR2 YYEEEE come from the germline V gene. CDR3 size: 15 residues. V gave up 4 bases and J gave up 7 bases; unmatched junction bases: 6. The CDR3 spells CASSETSGRRNEQFF. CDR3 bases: TGTGCCAGCAGCGAGACTAGCGGGAGAAGAAATGAGCAGTTCTTC.

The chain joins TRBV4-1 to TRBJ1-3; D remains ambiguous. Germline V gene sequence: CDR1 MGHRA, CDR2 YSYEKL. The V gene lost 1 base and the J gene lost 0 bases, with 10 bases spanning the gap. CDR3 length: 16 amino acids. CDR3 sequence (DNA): TGCGCCAGCAGCCAAGGTGCAGTAAGCTCTGGAAACACCATATATTTT. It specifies CASSQGAVSSGNTIYF.

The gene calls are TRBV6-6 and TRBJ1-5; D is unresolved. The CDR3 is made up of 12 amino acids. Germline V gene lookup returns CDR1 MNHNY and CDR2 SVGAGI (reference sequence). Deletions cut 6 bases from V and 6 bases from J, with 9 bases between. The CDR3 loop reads CASSESIQPQHF. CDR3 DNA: TGTGCCAGCAGCGAGTCCATTCAGCCCCAGCATTTT.

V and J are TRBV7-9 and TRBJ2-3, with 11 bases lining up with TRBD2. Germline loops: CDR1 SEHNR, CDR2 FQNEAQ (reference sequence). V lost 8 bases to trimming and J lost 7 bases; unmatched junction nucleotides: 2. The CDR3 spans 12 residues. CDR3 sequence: CASLAGGNTQYF. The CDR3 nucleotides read TGTGCCAGCCTAGCGGGGGGAAATACGCAGTATTTT. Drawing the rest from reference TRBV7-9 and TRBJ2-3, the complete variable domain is DTGVSQNPRHKITKRGQNVTFRCDPISEHNRLYWYRQTLGQGPEFLTYFQNEAQLEKSRLLSDRFSAERPKGSFSTLEIQRTEQGDSAMYLCASLAGGNTQYFGPGTRLTVL.

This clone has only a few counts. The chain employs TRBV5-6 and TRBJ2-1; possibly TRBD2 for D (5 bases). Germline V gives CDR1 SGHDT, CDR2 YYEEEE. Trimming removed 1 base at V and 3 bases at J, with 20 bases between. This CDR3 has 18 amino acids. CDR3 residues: CASSLRGGREGRYNEQFF. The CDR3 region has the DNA TGTGCCAGCAGCTTGAGAGGCGGGCGCGAGGGCCGCTACAATGAGCAGTTCTTC.

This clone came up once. The CDR3 here is CASSPGLASVSETQYF. The CDR3 nucleotides read TGCGCCAGCAGCCCGGGTCTGGCTAGCGTTTCGGAGACCCAGTACTTC. The chain links TRBV4-1 to TRBJ2-5; weak D call: TRBD2 (6 bases). V shed 4 bases and J shed 5 bases, with 20 bases lying between them. The CDR3 contains 16 residues. Germline V gives CDR1 MGHRA, CDR2 YSYEKL.

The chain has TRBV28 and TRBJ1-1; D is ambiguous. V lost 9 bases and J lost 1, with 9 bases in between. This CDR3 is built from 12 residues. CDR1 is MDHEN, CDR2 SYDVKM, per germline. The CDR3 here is CASRLSNTEAFF. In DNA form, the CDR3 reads TGTGCCAGTAGACTCTCGAACACTGAAGCTTTCTTT.

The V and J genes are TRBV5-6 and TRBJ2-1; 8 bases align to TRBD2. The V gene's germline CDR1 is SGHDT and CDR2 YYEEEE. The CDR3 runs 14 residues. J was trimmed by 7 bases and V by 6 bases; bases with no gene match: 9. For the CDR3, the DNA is TGTGCCAGCAACGTCCCGGGACTAGTGAATGAGCAGTTCTTC. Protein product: CASNVPGLVNEQFF.

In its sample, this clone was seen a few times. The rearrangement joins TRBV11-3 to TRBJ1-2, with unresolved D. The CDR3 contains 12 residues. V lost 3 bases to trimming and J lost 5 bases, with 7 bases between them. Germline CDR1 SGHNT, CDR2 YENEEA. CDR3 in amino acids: CASSFLTYGYTF. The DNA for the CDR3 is TGTGCCAGCAGCTTCCTGACTTATGGCTACACCTTC.

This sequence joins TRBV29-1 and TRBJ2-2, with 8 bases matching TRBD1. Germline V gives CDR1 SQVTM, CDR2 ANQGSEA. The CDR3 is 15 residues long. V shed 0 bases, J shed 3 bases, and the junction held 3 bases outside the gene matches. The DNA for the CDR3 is TGCAGCGTTGAAGAGGGCAGGGGGCACACCGGGGAGCTGTTTTTT. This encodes CSVEEGRGHTGELFF.

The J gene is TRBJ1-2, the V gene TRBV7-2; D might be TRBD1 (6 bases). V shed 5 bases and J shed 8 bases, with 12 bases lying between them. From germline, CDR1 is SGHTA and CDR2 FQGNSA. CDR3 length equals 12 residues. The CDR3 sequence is CASSRGRDGYTF. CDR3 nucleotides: TGTGCCAGCAGCAGGGGGAGGGACGGCTACACCTTC.

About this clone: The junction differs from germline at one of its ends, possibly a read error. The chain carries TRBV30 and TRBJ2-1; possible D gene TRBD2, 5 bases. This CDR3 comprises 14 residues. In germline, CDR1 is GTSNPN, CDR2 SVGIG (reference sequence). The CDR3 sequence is CAWSAPDSHNEQFF. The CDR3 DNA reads TGTGCCTGGAGTGCCCCGGACTCCCACAATGAGCAGTTCTTC.

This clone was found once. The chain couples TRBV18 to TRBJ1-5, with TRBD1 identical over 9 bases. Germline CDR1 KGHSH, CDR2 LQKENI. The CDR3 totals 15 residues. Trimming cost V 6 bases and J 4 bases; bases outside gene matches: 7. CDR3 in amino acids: CASSLQGAMNQPQHF. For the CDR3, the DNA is TGTGCCAGCTCCCTACAGGGGGCGATGAATCAGCCCCAGCATTTT. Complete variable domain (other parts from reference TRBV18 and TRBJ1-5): NAGVMQNPRHLVRRRGQEARLRCSPMKGHSHVYWYRQLPEEGLKFMVYLQKENIIDESGMPKERFSAEFPKEGPSILRIQQVVRGDSAAYFCASSLQGAMNQPQHFGDGTRLSIL.

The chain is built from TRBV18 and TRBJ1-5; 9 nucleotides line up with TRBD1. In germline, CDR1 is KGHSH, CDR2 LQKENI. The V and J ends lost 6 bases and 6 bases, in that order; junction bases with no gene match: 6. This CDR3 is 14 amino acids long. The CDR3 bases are TGTGCCAGCTCTCCCGACAGGGGGGCTCAGCCCCAGCATTTT. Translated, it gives CASSPDRGAQPQHF. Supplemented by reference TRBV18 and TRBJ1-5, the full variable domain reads NAGVMQNPRHLVRRRGQEARLRCSPMKGHSHVYWYRQLPEEGLKFMVYLQKENIIDESGMPKERFSAEFPKEGPSILRIQQVVRGDSAAYFCASSPDRGAQPQHFGDGTRLSIL.

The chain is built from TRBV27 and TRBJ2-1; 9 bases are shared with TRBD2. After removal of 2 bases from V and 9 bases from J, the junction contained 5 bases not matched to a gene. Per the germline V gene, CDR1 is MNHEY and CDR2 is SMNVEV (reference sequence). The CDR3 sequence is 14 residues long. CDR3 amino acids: CASSLGGRAGEQFF. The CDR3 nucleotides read TGTGCCAGCAGTTTAGGCGGGAGGGCAGGTGAGCAGTTCTTC.

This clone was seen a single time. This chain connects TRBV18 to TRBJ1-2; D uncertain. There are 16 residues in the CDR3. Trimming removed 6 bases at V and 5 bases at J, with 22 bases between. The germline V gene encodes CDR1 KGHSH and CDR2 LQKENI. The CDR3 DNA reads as TGTGCCAGCTCCCCTTCGGAGCCCCCTAGAGGGTATGGCTACACCTTC. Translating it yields CASSPSEPPRGYGYTF.

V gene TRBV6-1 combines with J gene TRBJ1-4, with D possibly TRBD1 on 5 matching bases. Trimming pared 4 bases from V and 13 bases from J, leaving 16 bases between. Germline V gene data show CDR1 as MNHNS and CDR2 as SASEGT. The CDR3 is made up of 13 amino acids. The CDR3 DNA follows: TGTGCCAGCAGTGGGGCGGACATTTCGGCACTGTTTTTT. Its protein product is CASSGADISALFF.

CDR3 loop: CASSATGNNSPLHF. The CDR3, as DNA: TGTGCCAGCAGTGCTACAGGGAATAATTCACCCCTCCACTTT. The chain is built from TRBV6-6 and TRBJ1-6; a possible D gene is TRBD1 (6 bases). Germline V gene data show CDR1 as MNHNY and CDR2 as SVGAGI (reference sequence). The CDR3 loop spans 14 amino acids. V was pared by 5 bases and J by 5 bases, with 10 bases between.

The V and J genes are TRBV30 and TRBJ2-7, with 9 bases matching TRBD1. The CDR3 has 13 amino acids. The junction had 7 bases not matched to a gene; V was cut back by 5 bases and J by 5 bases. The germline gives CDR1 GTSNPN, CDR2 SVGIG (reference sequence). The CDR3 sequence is CAWGTGTNNEQYF. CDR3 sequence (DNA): TGTGCCTGGGGGACAGGGACGAACAACGAGCAGTACTTC.

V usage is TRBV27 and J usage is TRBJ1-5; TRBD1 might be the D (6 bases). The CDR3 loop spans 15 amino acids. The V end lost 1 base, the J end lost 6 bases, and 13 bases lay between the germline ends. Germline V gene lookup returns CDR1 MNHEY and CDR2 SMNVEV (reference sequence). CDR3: CASSLFYREGQPQHF. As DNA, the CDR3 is TGTGCCAGCAGTTTATTCTACAGGGAGGGTCAGCCCCAGCATTTT.